The T cell receptor (beta chain) under discussion was sequenced for a study of T cell responses to AZD1222 COVID-19 vaccine. Study-wide findings and caveats: The CD4 TCRs associated with vaccination extended across spike and predominated at 160-218 and 743-854. The sample set comprised mostly white British donors with more females, and clonal diversity was possibly underestimated. Samples come after the peak T cell response, not at day 14. Breadth and depth of Spike-specific TCRs rose after two AZD1222 doses.

On this clone itself: Antigen unknown.

The table came from immunoSEQ multiplex PCR; TCRdb's copy has only in-frame clones and leaves some out. The sample gives about 150,000 clones, around 89% of which show up once; 6% to 8% is in the top ten. Trimming stripped 4 bases from V and 0 bases from J, with 7 bases between. Germline CDR1 is SGHRS and CDR2 is YFSETQ. The CDR3 length is 13 residues. The material sequenced was peripheral blood, taken on day 0 of AZD1222 vaccination. The receptor was derived from an adult in good health. V is TRBV5-1 and J is TRBJ2-5, with D possibly being TRBD1 (6 bases). The CDR3 sequence: CASSGQNQETQYF. The CDR3 DNA sequence: TGCGCCAGCAGCGGACAGAACCAAGAGACCCAGTACTTC.